The 3 T cell receptor beta chains below all came from one sample that was sequenced in a study of cytomegalovirus exposure and HLA in healthy donors. The PCR was carried out with 60 Vbeta primers and 13 Jbeta primers. Sequencing was performed with immunoSEQ multiplex PCR; in TCRdb, only in-frame clones are kept and a portion is missing. The sample holds 150,000 to 200,000 clones; 77% are singletons and the top ten take 1.5% to 2%. Sequenced input: PBMCs. The receptors here all came from a woman younger than 45 in good health and CMV-seronegative.

The rearrangement joins TRBV27 to TRBJ2-1; no clear D. This CDR3 has 12 amino acids. From germline, CDR1 is MNHEY and CDR2 SMNVEV (reference sequence). Trimming left V 5 bases short and J 5 bases short, with 7 bases between. CDR3 bases: TGTGCCAGCAGTCCCCTAAACAATGAGCAGTTCTTC. Protein: CASSPLNNEQFF.

The table lists this clone with a few counts. The V and J genes are TRBV5-4 and TRBJ1-1, with D possibly matching TRBD1 (6 bases). Trimming took off 4 bases at V and 6 bases at J, with 16 bases between the two ends. CDR1 SGHNT and CDR2 YYREEE come from the germline V gene (reference sequence). This CDR3 is built from 14 residues. This CDR3 reads CASSLKQGIPEAFF. Here the CDR3 DNA reads TGTGCCAGCAGCCTCAAACAGGGAATCCCTGAAGCTTTCTTT.

The rearrangement links TRBV27 to TRBJ2-1, with TRBD2 matching 9 bases. The CDR3 consists of 20 residues. V gave up 4 bases and J gave up 7 bases; unmatched junction bases: 23. Germline CDR1 MNHEY, CDR2 SMNVEV (reference sequence). The CDR3 nucleotides read TGTGCCAGCAGTTCACCCCTTAGGCTCTCTAGCGGGAAATCTTTGAATGAGCAGTTCTTC. Translation gives CASSSPLRLSSGKSLNEQFF.